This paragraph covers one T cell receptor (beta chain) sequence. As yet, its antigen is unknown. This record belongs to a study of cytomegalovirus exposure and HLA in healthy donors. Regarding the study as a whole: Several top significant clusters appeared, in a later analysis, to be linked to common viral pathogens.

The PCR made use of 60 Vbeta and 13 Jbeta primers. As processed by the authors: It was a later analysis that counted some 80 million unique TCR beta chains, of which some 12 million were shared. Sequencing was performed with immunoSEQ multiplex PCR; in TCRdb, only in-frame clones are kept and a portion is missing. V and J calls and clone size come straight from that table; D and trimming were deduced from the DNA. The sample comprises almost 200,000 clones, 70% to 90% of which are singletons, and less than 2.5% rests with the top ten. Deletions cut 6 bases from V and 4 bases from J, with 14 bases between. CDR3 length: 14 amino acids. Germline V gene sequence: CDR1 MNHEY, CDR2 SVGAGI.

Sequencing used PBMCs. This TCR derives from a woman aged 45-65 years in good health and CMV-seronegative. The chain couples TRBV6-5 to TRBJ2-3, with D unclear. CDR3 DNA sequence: TGTGCCAGCAGCCTCACGATCGGTGCAGATACGCAGTATTTT. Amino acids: CASSLTIGADTQYF.